Given below is one T cell receptor beta chain in context. This specimen belongs to a study of T-cell reconstitution after alpha-beta-depleted transplantation in children. Unique molecular identifiers were used in preparing the TCRbeta library. TCRdb called the PCR reads again in MiXCR, with one record for every CDR3 protein. The table records approximately 1,000,000 distinct CDR3 sequences, around 30% of them present only once. Deletions cut 4 bases from V and 0 bases from J, with 12 bases between. Germline V CDR1 and CDR2: ENHRY, SYGVKD. The CDR3 has 15 amino acids. The chain joins TRBV10-3 to TRBJ1-2; perhaps TRBD1 as D (5 bases). This sequence was found in a boy younger than two who had a stem cell transplant for SCID, so the T cells may come from the graft donor. The material sequenced was PBMCs, mostly from graft donor cells, taken 360 days after TCRalphabeta/CD19-depleted stem cell transplant. CDR3 bases: TGTGCCATCAGTGCCGACAGCTATGCTAACTATGGCTACACCTTC. Protein product: CAISADSYANYGYTF.